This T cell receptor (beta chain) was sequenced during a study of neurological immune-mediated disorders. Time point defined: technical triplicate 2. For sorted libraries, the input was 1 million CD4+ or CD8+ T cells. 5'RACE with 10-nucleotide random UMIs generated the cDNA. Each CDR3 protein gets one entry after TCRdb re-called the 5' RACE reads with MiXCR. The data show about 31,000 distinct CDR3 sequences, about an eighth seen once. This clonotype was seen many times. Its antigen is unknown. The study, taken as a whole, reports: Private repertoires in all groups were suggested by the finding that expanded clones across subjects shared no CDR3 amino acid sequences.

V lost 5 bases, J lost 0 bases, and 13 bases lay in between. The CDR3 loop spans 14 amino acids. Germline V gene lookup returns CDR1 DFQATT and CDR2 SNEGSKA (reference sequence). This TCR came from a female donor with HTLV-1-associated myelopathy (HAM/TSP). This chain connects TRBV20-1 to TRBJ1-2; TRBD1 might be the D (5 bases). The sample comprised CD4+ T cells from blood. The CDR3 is CSAWGSETNYGYTF. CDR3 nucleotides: TGCAGTGCTTGGGGGAGCGAAACTAACTATGGCTACACCTTC.